This is a list of T cell receptor beta chains from one sample in a study of cytomegalovirus exposure and HLA in healthy donors. The assay was immunoSEQ multiplex PCR, and TCRdb's table has in-frame clones only and misses some. The sample records some 120,000 clones, 65% to 80% being singletons. The sample was PBMCs. The origin of the receptors is a man aged 35 to 55 in good health and CMV-seropositive. The CDR3 runs from the conserved cysteine through the conserved F or W. Fields, in order: V gene, D gene, clone size, J gene, CDR3 DNA, CDR3 protein. The D gene is left open where the match is weak. Expanded clones get a size class; other rows say once, few or many, or leave the size out.

TRBV5-5	TRBD1	-	TRBJ2-1	TGTGCCAGCAGCTTCGGACAGGGGATAGACAATGAGCAGTTCTTC	CASSFGQGIDNEQFF
TRBV28	-	-	TRBJ2-7	TGTGCCAGCAGTTTCCCGGGGACACCGGGAGAGCAGTACTTC	CASSFPGTPGEQYF
TRBV2	TRBD2	-	TRBJ2-5	TGTGCCAGCCGAGATGGCGGGGGGCGCCGGACCCAGTACTTC	CASRDGGGRRTQYF
TRBV15	TRBD2	-	TRBJ2-1	TGTGCCACCAGCCCCCGGGTGCGGGGGGGCCGCTTCGTCGAGCAGTTCTTC	CATSPRVRGGRFVEQFF
TRBV5-1	-	few	TRBJ2-7	TGCGCCAGCAGCTTGACTCTTAACTCCTACGAGCAGTACTTC	CASSLTLNSYEQYF
TRBV5-1	-	-	TRBJ2-3	TGCGCCAGCAGCTTGGCGCCAGGGGGGGATACGCAGTATTTT	CASSLAPGGDTQYF
TRBV18	-	-	TRBJ1-4	TGTGCCAGCTCGACCGAACCAGGCTTTGGGGAAAAACTGTTTTTT	CASSTEPGFGEKLFF
TRBV6-6	TRBD1	-	TRBJ2-7	TGTGCCAGCAGCCCCGGGACAGGGTATTATCACGAGCAGTACTTC	CASSPGTGYYHEQYF
TRBV6-6	TRBD2	once	TRBJ2-6	TGTGCCAGCTCGGGAGGGACTGGGGCCAACGTCCTGACTTTC	CASSGGTGANVLTF
TRBV6-5	TRBD1	-	TRBJ2-3	TGTGCCAGCAGTTACGGGACAGGGTCAGATACGCAGTATTTT	CASSYGTGSDTQYF
TRBV19	-	-	TRBJ1-2	TGTGCCAGTAGTATGGGGCCAGGGGAGTACACCTTC	CASSMGPGEYTF